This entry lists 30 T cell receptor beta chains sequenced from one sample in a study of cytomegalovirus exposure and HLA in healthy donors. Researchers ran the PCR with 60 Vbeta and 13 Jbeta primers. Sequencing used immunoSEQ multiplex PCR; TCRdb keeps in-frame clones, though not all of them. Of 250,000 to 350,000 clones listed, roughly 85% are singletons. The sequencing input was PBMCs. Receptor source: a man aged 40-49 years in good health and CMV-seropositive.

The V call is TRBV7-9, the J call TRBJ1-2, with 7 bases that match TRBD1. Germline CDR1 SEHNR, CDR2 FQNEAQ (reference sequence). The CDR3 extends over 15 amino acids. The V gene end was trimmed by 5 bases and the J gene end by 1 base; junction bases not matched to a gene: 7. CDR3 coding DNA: TGTGCCAGCAGCCCTGAACAGGGGTTTAACTATGGCTACACCTTC. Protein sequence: CASSPEQGFNYGYTF.

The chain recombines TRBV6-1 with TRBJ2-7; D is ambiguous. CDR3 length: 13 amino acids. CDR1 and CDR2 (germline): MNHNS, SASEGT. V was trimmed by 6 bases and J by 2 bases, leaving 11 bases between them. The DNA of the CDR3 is TGTGCCAGCAGGGCCGGAGCCCCCTACGAGCAGTACTTC. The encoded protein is CASRAGAPYEQYF.

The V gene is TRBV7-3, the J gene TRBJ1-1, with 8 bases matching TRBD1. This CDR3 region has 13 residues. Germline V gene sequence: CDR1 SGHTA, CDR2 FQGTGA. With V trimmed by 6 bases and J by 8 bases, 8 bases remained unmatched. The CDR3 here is CASRMDRAAEAFF. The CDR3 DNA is TGTGCCAGCAGGATGGACAGGGCGGCAGAAGCTTTCTTT.

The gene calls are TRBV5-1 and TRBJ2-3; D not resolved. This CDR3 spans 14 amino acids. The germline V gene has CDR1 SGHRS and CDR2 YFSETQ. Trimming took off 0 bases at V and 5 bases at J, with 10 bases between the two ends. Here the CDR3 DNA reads TGCGCCAGCAGCTTGGGCCAATCCGGAGATACGCAGTATTTT. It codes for CASSLGQSGDTQYF. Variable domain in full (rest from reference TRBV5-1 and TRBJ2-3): KAGVTQTPRYLIKTRGQQVTLSCSPISGHRSVSWYQQTPGQGLQFLFEYFSETQRNKGNFPGRFSGRQFSNSRSEMNVSTLELGDSALYLCASSLGQSGDTQYFGPGTRLTVL.

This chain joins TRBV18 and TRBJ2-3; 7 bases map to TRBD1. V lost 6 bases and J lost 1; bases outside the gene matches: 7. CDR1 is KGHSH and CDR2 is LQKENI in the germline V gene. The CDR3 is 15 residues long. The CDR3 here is CASSRQGVRTDTQYF. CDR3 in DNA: TGTGCCAGCTCCCGACAGGGAGTCCGCACAGATACGCAGTATTTT.

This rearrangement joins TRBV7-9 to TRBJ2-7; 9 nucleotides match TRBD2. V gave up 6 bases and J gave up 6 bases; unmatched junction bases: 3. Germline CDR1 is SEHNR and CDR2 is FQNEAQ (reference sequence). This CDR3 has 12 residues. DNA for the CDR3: TGTGCCAGCAGTTTACTAGCGGGCGAGCAGTACTTC. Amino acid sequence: CASSLLAGEQYF.

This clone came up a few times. The CDR3 DNA follows: TGCGCCAGCAGCCAAGGAGGGCCTAGCGGACCTGGCGCCAAAAACATTCAGTACTTC. It codes for CASSQGGPSGPGAKNIQYF. The V gene is TRBV4-3, the J gene TRBJ2-4; 7 bases fit TRBD2. CDR1 LGHNA and CDR2 YSLEER come from the germline V gene. The CDR3 runs to 19 residues. Trimming at V came to 1 base and at J to 1 base, leaving 13 bases not matched to a gene.

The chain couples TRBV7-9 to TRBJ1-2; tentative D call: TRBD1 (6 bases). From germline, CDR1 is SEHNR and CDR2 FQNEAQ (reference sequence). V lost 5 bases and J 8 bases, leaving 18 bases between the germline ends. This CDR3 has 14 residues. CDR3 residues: CASSPRGGAGGYTF. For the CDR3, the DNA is TGTGCCAGCAGCCCAAGAGGGGGGGCTGGGGGCTACACCTTC.

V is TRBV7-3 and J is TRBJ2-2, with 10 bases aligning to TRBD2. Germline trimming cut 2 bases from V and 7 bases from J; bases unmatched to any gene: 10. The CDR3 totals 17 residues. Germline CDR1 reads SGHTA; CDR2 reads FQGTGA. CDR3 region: CASSLGRAGGPNGELFF. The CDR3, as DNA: TGTGCCAGCAGCTTAGGTAGAGCGGGAGGGCCGAACGGGGAGCTGTTTTTT.

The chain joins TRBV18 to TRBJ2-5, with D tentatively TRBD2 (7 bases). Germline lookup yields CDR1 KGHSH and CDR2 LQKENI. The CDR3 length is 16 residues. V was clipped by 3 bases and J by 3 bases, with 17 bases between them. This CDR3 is CASSPLRGGGEETQYF. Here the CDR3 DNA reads TGTGCCAGCTCACCCCTACGAGGGGGAGGGGAAGAGACCCAGTACTTC.

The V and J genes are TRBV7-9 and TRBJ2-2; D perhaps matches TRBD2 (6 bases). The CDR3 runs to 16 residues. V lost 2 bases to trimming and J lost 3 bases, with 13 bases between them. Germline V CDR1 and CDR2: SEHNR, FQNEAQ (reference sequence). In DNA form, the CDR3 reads TGTGCCAGCAGCTTATGGAGGGGAGTGGACACCGGGGAGCTGTTTTTT. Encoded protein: CASSLWRGVDTGELFF.

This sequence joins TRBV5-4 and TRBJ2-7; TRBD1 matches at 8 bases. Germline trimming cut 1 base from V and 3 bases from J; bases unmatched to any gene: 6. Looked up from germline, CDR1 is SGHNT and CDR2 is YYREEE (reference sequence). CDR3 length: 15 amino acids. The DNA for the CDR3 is TGTGCCAGCAGCTTGCAGGGGGCGGGCTTCTACGAGCAGTACTTC. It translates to CASSLQGAGFYEQYF. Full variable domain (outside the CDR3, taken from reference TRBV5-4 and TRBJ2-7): ETGVTQSPTHLIKTRGQQVTLRCSSQSGHNTVSWYQQALGQGPQFIFQYYREEENGRGNFPPRFSGLQFPNYSSELNVNALELDDSALYLCASSLQGAGFYEQYFGPGTRLTVT.

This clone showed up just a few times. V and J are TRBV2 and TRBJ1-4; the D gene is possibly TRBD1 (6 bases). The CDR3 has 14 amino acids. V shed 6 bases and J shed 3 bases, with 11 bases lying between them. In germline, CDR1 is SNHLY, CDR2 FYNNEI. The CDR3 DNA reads TGTGCCAGCAGCGGGGGGCCAGCTAATGAAAAACTGTTTTTT. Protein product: CASSGGPANEKLFF.

Here the CDR3 reads CASRSGTGGSNQPQHF. The CDR3 region has the DNA TGTGCCAGCAGATCGGGGACAGGCGGGAGCAATCAGCCCCAGCATTTT. This sequence joins TRBV28 and TRBJ1-5; 8 bases are a match to TRBD1. The V gene's germline CDR1 is MDHEN and CDR2 SYDVKM. The CDR3 has 16 residues. After removal of 6 bases from V and 1 base from J, the junction contained 8 bases not matched to a gene.

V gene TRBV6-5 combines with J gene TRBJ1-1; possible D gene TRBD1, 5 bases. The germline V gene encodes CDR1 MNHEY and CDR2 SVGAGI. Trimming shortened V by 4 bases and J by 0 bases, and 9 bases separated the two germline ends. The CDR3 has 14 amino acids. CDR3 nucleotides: TGTGCCAGCAGTTTGGTACAGGTGAACACTGAAGCTTTCTTT. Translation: CASSLVQVNTEAFF.

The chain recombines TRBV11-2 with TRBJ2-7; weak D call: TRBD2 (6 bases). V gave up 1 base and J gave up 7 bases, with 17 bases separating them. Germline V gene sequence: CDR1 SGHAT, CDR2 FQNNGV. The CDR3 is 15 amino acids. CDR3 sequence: CASSLGDWWGGEQYF. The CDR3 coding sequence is TGTGCCAGCAGCTTAGGGGACTGGTGGGGAGGTGAGCAGTACTTC.

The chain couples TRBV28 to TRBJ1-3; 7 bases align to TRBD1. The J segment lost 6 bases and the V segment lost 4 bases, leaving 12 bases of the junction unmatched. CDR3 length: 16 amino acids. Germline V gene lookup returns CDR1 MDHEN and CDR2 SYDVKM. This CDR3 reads CASSSIDRDLENTIYF. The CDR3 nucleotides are TGTGCCAGCAGTTCCATCGACAGGGATCTAGAAAACACCATATATTTT.

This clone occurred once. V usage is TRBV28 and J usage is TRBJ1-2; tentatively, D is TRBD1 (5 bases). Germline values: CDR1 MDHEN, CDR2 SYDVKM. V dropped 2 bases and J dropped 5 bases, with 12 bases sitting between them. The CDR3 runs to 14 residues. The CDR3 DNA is TGTGCCAGCAGTTTACGGGGGATCGGTTATGGCTACACCTTC. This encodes CASSLRGIGYGYTF.

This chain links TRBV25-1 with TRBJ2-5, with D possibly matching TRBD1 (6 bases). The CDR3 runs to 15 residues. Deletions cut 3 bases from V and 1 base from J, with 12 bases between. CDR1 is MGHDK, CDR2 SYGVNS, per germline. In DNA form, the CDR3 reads TGTGCCAGCAGTGATTACAGGGTCGGCCAAGAGACCCAGTACTTC. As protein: CASSDYRVGQETQYF.

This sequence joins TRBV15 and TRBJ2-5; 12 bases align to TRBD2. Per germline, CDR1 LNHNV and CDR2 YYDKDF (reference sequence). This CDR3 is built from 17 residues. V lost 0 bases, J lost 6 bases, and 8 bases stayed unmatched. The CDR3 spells CATSRDPSGRAGKTQYF. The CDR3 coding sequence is TGTGCCACCAGCAGAGATCCTAGCGGGAGGGCCGGAAAGACCCAGTACTTC.

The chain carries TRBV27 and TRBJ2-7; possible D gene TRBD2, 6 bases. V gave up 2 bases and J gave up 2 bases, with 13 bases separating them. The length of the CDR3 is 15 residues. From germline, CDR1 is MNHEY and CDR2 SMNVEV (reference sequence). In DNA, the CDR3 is TGTGCCAGCAGTTTAACGGCTAGCGTTACCTACGAGCAGTACTTC. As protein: CASSLTASVTYEQYF.

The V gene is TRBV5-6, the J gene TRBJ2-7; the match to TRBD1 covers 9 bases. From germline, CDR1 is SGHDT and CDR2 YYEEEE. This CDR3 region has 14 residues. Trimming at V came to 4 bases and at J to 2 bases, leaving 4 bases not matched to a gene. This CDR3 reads CASSMGQGAYEQYF. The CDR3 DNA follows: TGTGCCAGCAGCATGGGACAGGGTGCCTACGAGCAGTACTTC.

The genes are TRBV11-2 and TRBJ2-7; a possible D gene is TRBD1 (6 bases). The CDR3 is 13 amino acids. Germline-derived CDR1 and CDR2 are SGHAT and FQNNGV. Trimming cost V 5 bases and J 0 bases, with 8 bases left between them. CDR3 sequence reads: CASSRDNSYEQYF. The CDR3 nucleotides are TGTGCCAGCAGCCGGGACAACTCCTACGAGCAGTACTTC.

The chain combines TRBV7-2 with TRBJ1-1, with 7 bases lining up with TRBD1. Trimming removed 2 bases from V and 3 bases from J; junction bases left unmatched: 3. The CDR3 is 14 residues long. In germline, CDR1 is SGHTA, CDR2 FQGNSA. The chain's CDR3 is CASSLPGGYTEAFF. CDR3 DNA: TGTGCCAGCAGCTTACCAGGGGGATACACTGAAGCTTTCTTT.

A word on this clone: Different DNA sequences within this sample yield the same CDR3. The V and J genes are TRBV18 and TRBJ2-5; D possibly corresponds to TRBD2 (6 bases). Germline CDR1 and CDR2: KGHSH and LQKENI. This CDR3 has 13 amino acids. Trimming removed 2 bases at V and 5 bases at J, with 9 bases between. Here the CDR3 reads CASSPGGLETQYF. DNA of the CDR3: TGTGCCAGCTCACCAGGAGGGTTGGAGACCCAGTACTTC.

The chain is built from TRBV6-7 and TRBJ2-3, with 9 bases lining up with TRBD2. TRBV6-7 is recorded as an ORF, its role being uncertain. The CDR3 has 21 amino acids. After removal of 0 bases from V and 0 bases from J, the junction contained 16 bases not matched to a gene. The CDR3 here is CASSYSRLAESKGLSTDTQYF. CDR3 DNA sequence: TGTGCCAGCAGTTACTCAAGACTAGCGGAATCGAAGGGACTTAGCACAGATACGCAGTATTTT.

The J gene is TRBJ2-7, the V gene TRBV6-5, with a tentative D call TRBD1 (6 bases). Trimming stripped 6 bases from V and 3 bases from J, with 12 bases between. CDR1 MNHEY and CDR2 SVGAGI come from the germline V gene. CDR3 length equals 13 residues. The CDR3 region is CASSSGTLYEQYF. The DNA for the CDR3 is TGTGCCAGCAGCTCCGGGACACTCTACGAGCAGTACTTC.

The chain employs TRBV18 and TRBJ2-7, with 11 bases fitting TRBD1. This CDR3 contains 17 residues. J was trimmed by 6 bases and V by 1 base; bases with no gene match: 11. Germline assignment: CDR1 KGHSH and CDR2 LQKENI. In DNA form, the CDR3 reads TGTGCCAGCTCACCACGGGTCGCCGGGACAGGGGGATCCGAGCAGTACTTC. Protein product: CASSPRVAGTGGSEQYF.

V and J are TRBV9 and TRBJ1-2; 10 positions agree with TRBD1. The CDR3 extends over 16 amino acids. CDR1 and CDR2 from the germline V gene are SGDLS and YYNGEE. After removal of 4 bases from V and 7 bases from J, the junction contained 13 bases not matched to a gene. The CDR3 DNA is TGTGCCAGCAGCCGAACCGAGGACAGGGGGAGGAGTGGCTACACCTTC. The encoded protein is CASSRTEDRGRSGYTF. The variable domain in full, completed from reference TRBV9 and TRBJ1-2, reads DSGVTQTPKHLITATGQRVTLRCSPRSGDLSVYWYQQSLDQGLQFLIQYYNGEERAKGNILERFSAQQFPDLHSELNLSSLELGDSALYFCASSRTEDRGRSGYTFGSGTRLTVV.

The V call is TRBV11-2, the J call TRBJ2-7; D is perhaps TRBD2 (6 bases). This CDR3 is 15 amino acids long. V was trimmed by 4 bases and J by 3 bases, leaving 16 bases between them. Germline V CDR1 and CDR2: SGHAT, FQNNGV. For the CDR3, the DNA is TGTGCCAGCAGCTCTTCACTAGCAACCTACTACGAGCAGTACTTC. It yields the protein CASSSSLATYYEQYF.